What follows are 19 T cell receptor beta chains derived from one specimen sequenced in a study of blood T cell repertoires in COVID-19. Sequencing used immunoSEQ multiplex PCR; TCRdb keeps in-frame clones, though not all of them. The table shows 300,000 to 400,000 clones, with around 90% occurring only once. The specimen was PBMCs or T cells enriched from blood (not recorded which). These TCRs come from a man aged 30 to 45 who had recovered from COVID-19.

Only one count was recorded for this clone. The CDR3 sequence is CASSQNLAYTGELFF. The CDR3 bases are TGTGCCAGCAGCCAAAATCTAGCTTACACCGGGGAGCTGTTTTTT. The chain combines TRBV7-3 with TRBJ2-2; weak D call: TRBD2 (5 bases). The germline V and J ends were trimmed by 5 bases and 3 bases, with 13 bases remaining between them. The CDR3 totals 15 residues. CDR1 is SGHTA and CDR2 is FQGTGA in the germline V gene. Variable domain in full (rest from reference TRBV7-3 and TRBJ2-2): GAGVSQTPSNKVTEKGKYVELRCDPISGHTALYWYRQSLGQGPEFLIYFQGTGAADDSGLPNDRFFAVRPEGSVSTLKIQRTERGDSAVYLCASSQNLAYTGELFFGEGSRLTVL.

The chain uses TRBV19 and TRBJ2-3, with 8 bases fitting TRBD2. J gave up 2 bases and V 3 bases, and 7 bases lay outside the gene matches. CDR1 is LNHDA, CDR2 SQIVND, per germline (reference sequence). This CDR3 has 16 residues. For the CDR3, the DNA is TGTGCCAGTAGTATGAGTGCGGGGGGTCACACAGATACGCAGTATTTT. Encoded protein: CASSMSAGGHTDTQYF.

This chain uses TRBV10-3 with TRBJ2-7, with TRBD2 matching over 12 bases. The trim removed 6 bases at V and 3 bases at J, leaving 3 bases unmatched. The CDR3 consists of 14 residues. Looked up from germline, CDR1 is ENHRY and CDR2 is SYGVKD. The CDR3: CAISRLAGDYEQYF. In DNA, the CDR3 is TGTGCCATCAGCCGACTAGCGGGGGACTACGAGCAGTACTTC.

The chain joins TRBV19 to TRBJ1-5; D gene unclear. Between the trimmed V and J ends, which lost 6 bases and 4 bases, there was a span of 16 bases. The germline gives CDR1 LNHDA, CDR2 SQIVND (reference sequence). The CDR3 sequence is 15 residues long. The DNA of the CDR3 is TGTGCCAGTAGGAGGTCGGAGGGAGGGAATCAGCCCCAGCATTTT. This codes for CASRRSEGGNQPQHF.

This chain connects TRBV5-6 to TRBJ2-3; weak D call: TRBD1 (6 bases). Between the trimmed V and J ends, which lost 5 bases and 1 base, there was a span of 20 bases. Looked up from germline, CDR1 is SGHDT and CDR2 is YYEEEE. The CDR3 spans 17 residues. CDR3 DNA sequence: TGTGCCAGCAGTAGCCCGAGCTTCAAGGGGGGCACAGATACGCAGTATTTT. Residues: CASSSPSFKGGTDTQYF.

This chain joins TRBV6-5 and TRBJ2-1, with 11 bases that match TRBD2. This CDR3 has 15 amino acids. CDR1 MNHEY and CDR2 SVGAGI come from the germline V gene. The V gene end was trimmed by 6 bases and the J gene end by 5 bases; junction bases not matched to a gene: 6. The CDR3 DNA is TGTGCCAGCAGCCAGGGACTAGCGGAAGACAATGAGCAGTTCTTC. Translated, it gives CASSQGLAEDNEQFF.

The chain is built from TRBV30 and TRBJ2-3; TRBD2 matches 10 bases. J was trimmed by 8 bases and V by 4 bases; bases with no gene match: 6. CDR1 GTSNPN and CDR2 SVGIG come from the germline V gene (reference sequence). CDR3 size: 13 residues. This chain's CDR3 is CAWKAGGASTQYF. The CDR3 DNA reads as TGTGCCTGGAAAGCGGGGGGGGCTAGTACGCAGTATTTT. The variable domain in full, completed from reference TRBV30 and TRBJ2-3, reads SQTIHQWPATLVQPVGSPLSLECTVEGTSNPNLYWYRQAAGRGLQLLFYSVGIGQISSEVPQNLSASRPQDRQFILSSKKLLLSDSGFYLCAWKAGGASTQYFGPGTRLTVL.

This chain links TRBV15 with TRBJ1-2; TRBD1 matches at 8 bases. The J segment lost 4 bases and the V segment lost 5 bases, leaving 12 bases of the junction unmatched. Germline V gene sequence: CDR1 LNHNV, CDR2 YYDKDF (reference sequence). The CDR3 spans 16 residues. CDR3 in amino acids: CATSPETGQGIYGYTF. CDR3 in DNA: TGTGCCACCAGCCCCGAAACCGGACAGGGCATCTATGGCTACACCTTC.

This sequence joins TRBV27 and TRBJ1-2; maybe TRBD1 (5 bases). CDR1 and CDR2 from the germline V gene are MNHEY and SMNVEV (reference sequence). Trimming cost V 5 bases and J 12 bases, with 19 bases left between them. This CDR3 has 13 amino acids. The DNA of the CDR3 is TGTGCCAGCAGTCCCCGGGACGGGAGCCTTCACACCTTC. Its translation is CASSPRDGSLHTF.

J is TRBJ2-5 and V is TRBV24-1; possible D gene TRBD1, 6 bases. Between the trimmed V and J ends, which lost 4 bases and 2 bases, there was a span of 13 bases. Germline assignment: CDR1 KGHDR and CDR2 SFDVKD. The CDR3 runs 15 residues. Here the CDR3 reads CATSDHRTVQETQYF. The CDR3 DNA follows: TGTGCCACCAGTGACCACAGGACAGTGCAAGAGACCCAGTACTTC.

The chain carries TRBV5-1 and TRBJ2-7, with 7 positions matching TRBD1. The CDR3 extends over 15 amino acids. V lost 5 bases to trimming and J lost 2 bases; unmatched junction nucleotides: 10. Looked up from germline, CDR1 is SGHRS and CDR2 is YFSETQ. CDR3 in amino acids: CASRDRDRGAYEQYF. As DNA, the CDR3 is TGCGCCAGCAGGGACCGGGACAGAGGGGCCTACGAGCAGTACTTC.

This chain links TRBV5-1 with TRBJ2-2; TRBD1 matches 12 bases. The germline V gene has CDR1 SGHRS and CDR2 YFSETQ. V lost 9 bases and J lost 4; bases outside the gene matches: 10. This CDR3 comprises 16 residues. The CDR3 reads CATSSGQGAVTGELFF. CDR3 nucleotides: TGCGCCACCTCTTCGGGACAGGGGGCGGTCACCGGGGAGCTGTTTTTT.

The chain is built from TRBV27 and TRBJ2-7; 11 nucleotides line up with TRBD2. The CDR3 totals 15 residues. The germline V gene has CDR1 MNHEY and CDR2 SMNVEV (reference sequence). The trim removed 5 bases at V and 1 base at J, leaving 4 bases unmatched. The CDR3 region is CASSPGTSGSYEQYF. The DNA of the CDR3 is TGTGCCAGCAGTCCCGGGACTAGCGGTTCCTACGAGCAGTACTTC.

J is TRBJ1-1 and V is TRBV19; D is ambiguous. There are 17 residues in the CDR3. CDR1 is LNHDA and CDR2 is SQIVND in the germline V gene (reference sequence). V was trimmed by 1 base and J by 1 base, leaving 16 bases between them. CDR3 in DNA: TGTGCCAGTAGTATAGGAGTGTGGGCCAGTCCGAACACTGAAGCTTTCTTT. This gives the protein CASSIGVWASPNTEAFF.

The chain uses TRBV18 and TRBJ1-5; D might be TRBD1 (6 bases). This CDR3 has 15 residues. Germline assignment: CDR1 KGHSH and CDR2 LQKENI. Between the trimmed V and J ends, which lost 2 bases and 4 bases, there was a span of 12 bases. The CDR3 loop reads CASSPTGLGNQPQHF. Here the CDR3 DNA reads TGTGCCAGCTCACCAACAGGGCTGGGGAATCAGCCCCAGCATTTT. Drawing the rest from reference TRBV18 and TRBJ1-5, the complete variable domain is NAGVMQNPRHLVRRRGQEARLRCSPMKGHSHVYWYRQLPEEGLKFMVYLQKENIIDESGMPKERFSAEFPKEGPSILRIQQVVRGDSAAYFCASSPTGLGNQPQHFGDGTRLSIL.

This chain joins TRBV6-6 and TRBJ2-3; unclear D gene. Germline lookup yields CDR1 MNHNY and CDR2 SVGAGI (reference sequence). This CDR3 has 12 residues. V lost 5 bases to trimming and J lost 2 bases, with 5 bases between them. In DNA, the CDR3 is TGTGCCAGCAGTACTCACACAGATACGCAGTATTTT. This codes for CASSTHTDTQYF.

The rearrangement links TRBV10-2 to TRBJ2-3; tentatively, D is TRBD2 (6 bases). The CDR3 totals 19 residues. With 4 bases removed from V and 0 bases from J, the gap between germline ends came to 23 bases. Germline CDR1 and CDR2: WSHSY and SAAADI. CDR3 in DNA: TGCGCCAGCAGTGTCGGTCGTCGCGGGGTCTCGACTAGCACAGATACGCAGTATTTT. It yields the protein CASSVGRRGVSTSTDTQYF.

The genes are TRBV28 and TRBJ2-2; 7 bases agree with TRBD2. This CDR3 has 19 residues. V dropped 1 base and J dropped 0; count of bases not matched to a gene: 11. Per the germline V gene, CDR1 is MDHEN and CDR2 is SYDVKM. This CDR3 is CASSLSLRREKANTGELFF. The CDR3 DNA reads TGTGCCAGCAGTTTATCCCTACGGCGGGAGAAAGCGAACACCGGGGAGCTGTTTTTT.

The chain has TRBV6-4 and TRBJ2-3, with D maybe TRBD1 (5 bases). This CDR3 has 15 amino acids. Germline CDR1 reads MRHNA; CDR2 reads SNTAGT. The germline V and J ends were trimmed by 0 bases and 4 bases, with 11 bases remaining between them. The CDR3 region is CASSDSTGTSDTQYF. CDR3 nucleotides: TGTGCCAGCAGTGACTCAACAGGTACTTCAGATACGCAGTATTTT.